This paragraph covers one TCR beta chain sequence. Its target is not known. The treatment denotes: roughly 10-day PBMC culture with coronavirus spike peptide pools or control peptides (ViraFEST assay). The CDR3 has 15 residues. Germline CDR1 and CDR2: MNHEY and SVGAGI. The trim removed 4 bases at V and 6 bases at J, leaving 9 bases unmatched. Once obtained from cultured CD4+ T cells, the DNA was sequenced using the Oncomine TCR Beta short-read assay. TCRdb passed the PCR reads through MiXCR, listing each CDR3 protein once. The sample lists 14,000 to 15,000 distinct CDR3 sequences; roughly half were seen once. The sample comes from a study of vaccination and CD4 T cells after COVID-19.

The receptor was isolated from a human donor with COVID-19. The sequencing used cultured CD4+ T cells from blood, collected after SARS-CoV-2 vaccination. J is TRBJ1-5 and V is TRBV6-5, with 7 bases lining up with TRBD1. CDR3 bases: TGTGCCAGCAGTTTAAGGACAGGAGGTAGTCAGCCCCAGCATTTT. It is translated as CASSLRTGGSQPQHF.